One sample yielded the 18 T cell receptor beta chains listed below, sequenced in a study of CD8 T cells in Susac syndrome. RNA amounts of about 0.5 to 1 ug underwent reverse transcription with random hexamers. A single record per CDR3 protein comes from TCRdb applying MiXCR to the immunoSEQ multiplex PCR reads. The sample includes roughly 200,000 distinct CDR3 sequences, around 95% of them seen just once. The material sequenced was CD4+ T cells from PBMCs. The receptors come from a human donor with multiple sclerosis.

The CDR3 DNA sequence: TGTGCCAGCAGCCCCGGACTAGCGGGGAGGGATACGCAGTATTTT. It codes for CASSPGLAGRDTQYF. The chain combines TRBV7-3 with TRBJ2-3; 12 bases agree with TRBD2. V lost 5 bases, J lost 6 bases, and 6 bases stayed unmatched. In germline, CDR1 is SGHTA, CDR2 FQGTGA. This CDR3 is built from 15 residues.

The CDR3 nucleotides are TGTGCCAGCAGTTTCAGGGCCTATGGCTACACCTTC. This gives the protein CASSFRAYGYTF. The genes are TRBV28 and TRBJ1-2; D might be TRBD1 (5 bases). V lost 3 bases and J lost 4, with 6 bases in between. The CDR3 is 12 amino acids. Germline V gene data show CDR1 as MDHEN and CDR2 as SYDVKM.

The chain links TRBV12-3 or TRBV12-4 to TRBJ1-1, with 7 nucleotides matching TRBD1. V was pared by 2 bases and J by 4 bases, with 1 base of the junction left unmatched. This CDR3 comprises 13 residues. The DNA of the CDR3 is TGTGCCAGCAGTTTAACAGGGGCCACTGAAGCTTTCTTT. Amino acid sequence: CASSLTGATEAFF.

V is TRBV9 and J is TRBJ1-2, with D unclear. The germline V gene has CDR1 SGDLS and CDR2 YYNGEE. The CDR3 has 15 amino acids. Trimming removed 3 bases from V and 5 bases from J, with 17 bases in between. In nucleotides, the CDR3 is TGTGCCAGCAGCGAACACAACGGGCCACAGTATGGCTACACCTTC. Its protein product is CASSEHNGPQYGYTF.

This clonotype was seen only once. The rearrangement links TRBV7-9 to TRBJ1-1; D ambiguous. Trimming shortened V by 3 bases and J by 4 bases, and 9 bases separated the two germline ends. The CDR3 consists of 13 residues. Germline V gene sequence: CDR1 SEHNR, CDR2 FQNEAQ (reference sequence). CDR3 region: CASSFGMSTEAFF. In DNA form, the CDR3 reads TGTGCCAGCAGCTTTGGCATGAGCACTGAAGCTTTCTTT.

This chain joins TRBV3-1 and TRBJ2-5; possible D gene TRBD2, 5 bases. Germline lookup yields CDR1 LGHDT and CDR2 YNNKEL (reference sequence). The CDR3 length is 14 residues. V was clipped by 4 bases and J by 1 base, with 10 bases between them. The CDR3 DNA follows: TGTGCCAGCAGCCGATCGAGCGGCCAAGAGACCCAGTACTTC. Encoded protein: CASSRSSGQETQYF.

The chain has TRBV20-1 and TRBJ2-3, with 9 positions matching TRBD1. This CDR3 region has 15 residues. Per germline, CDR1 DFQATT and CDR2 SNEGSKA (reference sequence). After removal of 3 bases from V and 3 bases from J, the junction contained 7 bases not matched to a gene. CDR3 bases: TGCAGTGCTAGGCCCCGGGACAGGGCGACAGATACGCAGTATTTT. It codes for CSARPRDRATDTQYF.

This chain links TRBV20-1 with TRBJ1-3; D unresolved. The CDR3 loop spans 12 amino acids. Germline CDR1 DFQATT, CDR2 SNEGSKA (reference sequence). V was trimmed by 5 bases and J by 0 bases, leaving 5 bases between them. The CDR3 DNA reads TGCAGTGCTCGGGTCTCTGGAAACACCATATATTTT. Amino acid sequence: CSARVSGNTIYF.

The chain recombines TRBV12-3 or TRBV12-4 with TRBJ2-3; the D is unclear. V was pared by 4 bases and J by 2 bases, with 13 bases between. CDR3 length: 15 amino acids. The CDR3 DNA is TGTGCCAGCAGTTCAAGAGCGATCCACACAGATACGCAGTATTTT. Residues: CASSSRAIHTDTQYF.

The chain couples TRBV6-2 or TRBV6-3 to TRBJ1-2, with no clear D. The V gene lost 8 bases and the J gene lost 1 base, with 8 bases spanning the gap. This CDR3 has 12 residues. The germline gives CDR1 MNHEY, CDR2 SVGEGT. The CDR3 is CASGENNYGYTF. The CDR3 DNA reads as TGTGCCAGCGGTGAGAATAACTATGGCTACACCTTC.

CDR3 sequence (DNA): TGCAGTGCCCGTAAGACGGGGCCCTACAATGAGCAGTTCTTC. Residues: CSARKTGPYNEQFF. The V gene is TRBV20-1, the J gene TRBJ2-1; D possibly matches TRBD1 or TRBD2 (5 bases each). The V end was cut by 6 bases, the J end by 2 bases, with 14 bases between. The CDR3 has 14 amino acids. The germline V gene encodes CDR1 DFQATT and CDR2 SNEGSKA (reference sequence).

The J gene is TRBJ2-5, the V gene TRBV9; D is possibly TRBD2 (6 bases). CDR1 and CDR2 from the germline V gene are SGDLS and YYNGEE. Trimming took off 3 bases at V and 4 bases at J, with 13 bases between the two ends. The CDR3 spans 14 residues. The CDR3, as DNA: TGTGCCAGCAGCGCCCACCTGGGACTAGAGACCCAGTACTTC. Its protein product is CASSAHLGLETQYF.

The CDR3 coding sequence is TGTGCCAGCAGATGGAGGGGCCGGCGCTACGAGCAGTACTTC. This sequence encodes CASRWRGRRYEQYF. The rearrangement joins TRBV28 to TRBJ2-7; a weak D match, TRBD2 (6 bases). Germline V gene sequence: CDR1 MDHEN, CDR2 SYDVKM. There are 14 residues in the CDR3. Trimming took off 6 bases at V and 3 bases at J, with 15 bases between the two ends. The whole variable domain, filled in from reference TRBV28 and TRBJ2-7, reads DVKVTQSSRYLVKRTGEKVFLECVQDMDHENMFWYRQDPGLGLRLIYFSYDVKMKEKGDIPEGYSVSREKKERFSLILESASTNQTSMYLCASRWRGRRYEQYFGPGTRLTVT.

J is TRBJ1-4 and V is TRBV5-1; tentative D call: TRBD1 (6 bases). The V gene lost 7 bases and the J gene lost 6 bases, with 13 bases spanning the gap. This CDR3 is 13 amino acids long. The germline V gene encodes CDR1 SGHRS and CDR2 YFSETQ. This CDR3 is CASGGASDEKLFF. CDR3 bases: TGCGCCAGCGGGGGGGCTTCTGATGAAAAACTGTTTTTT.

The CDR3 spells CASSLGQGVDYGYTF. The CDR3 DNA is TGTGCCAGCAGCTTGGGACAGGGAGTTGACTATGGCTACACCTTC. V usage is TRBV11-2 and J usage is TRBJ1-2; 9 bases match TRBD1. The germline V gene has CDR1 SGHAT and CDR2 FQNNGV. Germline trimming cut 3 bases from V and 3 bases from J; bases unmatched to any gene: 5. The CDR3 sequence is 15 residues long.

This clonotype was counted a few times. The V and J genes are TRBV2 and TRBJ2-1; unclear D gene. Trimming took off 4 bases at V and 0 bases at J, with 7 bases between the two ends. The CDR3 length is 14 residues. Germline V lookup: CDR1 SNHLY, CDR2 FYNNEI. Here the CDR3 reads CASSGRSSYNEQFF. The CDR3 DNA sequence: TGTGCCAGCAGTGGCCGAAGCTCCTACAATGAGCAGTTCTTC.

V gene TRBV12-3 or TRBV12-4 combines with J gene TRBJ2-7, with D maybe TRBD1 (5 bases). This CDR3 contains 13 residues. Trimming took 1 base from V and 4 from J, leaving 8 bases between them. The CDR3 coding sequence is TGTGCCAGCAGTTTAGAGGGGCAGTACGAGCAGTACTTC. Its protein is CASSLEGQYEQYF.

The rearrangement joins TRBV10-3 to TRBJ2-5, with D hard to call. Germline V gene data show CDR1 as ENHRY and CDR2 as SYGVKD. The CDR3 is made up of 13 amino acids. Between the trimmed V and J ends, which lost 6 bases and 3 bases, there was a span of 11 bases. In DNA, the CDR3 is TGTGCCATCAGCGCCCGTGTGGAAGAGACCCAGTACTTC. It is translated as CAISARVEETQYF.